The following is a T cell receptor (beta chain) sequence with its context. This specimen belongs to a study of beta chain features in type 1 diabetes. Reverse transcribing all isolated RNA meant expressed TCRB transcripts were sequenced. Measured with immunoSEQ multiplex PCR; TCRdb has only the in-frame clones, and not every one. The sample has 500,000 to 700,000 clones, around a sixth seen once; the top ten hold under 0.095%. Germline CDR1 reads KGHSH; CDR2 reads LQKENI. J gave up 7 bases and V 5 bases, and 4 bases lay outside the gene matches. There are 13 residues in the CDR3. This sequence was found in a man between 18 and 29 years old in good health. Source material: naive CD4+ T cells from blood. J is TRBJ2-4 and V is TRBV18; 8 bases agree with TRBD1. CDR3 loop: CASSSDRANIQYF. In nucleotides, the CDR3 is TGTGCCAGCTCATCGGACAGGGCGAACATTCAGTACTTC.